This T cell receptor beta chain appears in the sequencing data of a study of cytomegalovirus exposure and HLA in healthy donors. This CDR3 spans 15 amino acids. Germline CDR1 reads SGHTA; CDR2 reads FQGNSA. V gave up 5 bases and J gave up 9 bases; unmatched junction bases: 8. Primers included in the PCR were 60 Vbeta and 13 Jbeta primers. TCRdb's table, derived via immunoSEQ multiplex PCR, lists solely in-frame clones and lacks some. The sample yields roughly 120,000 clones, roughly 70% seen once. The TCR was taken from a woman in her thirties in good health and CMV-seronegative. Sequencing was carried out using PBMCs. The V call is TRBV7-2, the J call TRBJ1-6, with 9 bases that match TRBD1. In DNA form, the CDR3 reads TGTGCCAGCAGCGTCCGGGACAGGGACGGTTCACCCCTCCACTTT. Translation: CASSVRDRDGSPLHF.